Below, 17 T cell receptor beta chains from the same sample are listed, as sequenced in a study of control samples from healthy donors and cancer patients. This table comes from immunoSEQ multiplex PCR, and its TCRdb copy is limited to in-frame clones, with some not included. This table has fewer than 200,000 clones, 88% appearing once. The sample consisted of blood. Source of these receptors: a woman aged 30 to 39 in good health.

Concerning this clone: Germline is not matched at one junction end, which may reflect a read error. The chain has TRBV5-1 and TRBJ2-2, with 8 bases identical to TRBD1. Looked up from germline, CDR1 is SGHRS and CDR2 is YFSETQ. This CDR3 region has 16 residues. The CDR3 region has the DNA TGCGCCAGCAGTTTGGGCAGGGGGCCTCTGACCGGGGAGCTGTTTTTT. The encoded protein is CASSLGRGPLTGELFF.

This sequence joins TRBV3-1 (or the pseudogene TRBV3-2) and TRBJ2-3, with D perhaps matching TRBD1 or TRBD2 (5 bases each). Per germline, CDR1 LGHDT and CDR2 YNNKEL (reference sequence). V lost 4 bases and J 8 bases, leaving 10 bases between the germline ends. This CDR3 has 12 amino acids. The CDR3, as DNA: TGTGCCAGCAGCCCCCAGGGAGCTACGCAGTATTTT. Its translation is CASSPQGATQYF.

The chain combines TRBV5-8 with TRBJ2-3; a weak D match, TRBD2 (5 bases). This CDR3 comprises 13 residues. With 1 base removed from V and 3 bases from J, the gap between germline ends came to 6 bases. The germline gives CDR1 SGHTS, CDR2 YDEGEE. Written as DNA, the CDR3 is TGTGCCAGCAGCTTGCGCGGGACAGATACGCAGTATTTT. Amino acid sequence: CASSLRGTDTQYF.

This rearrangement joins TRBV9 to TRBJ2-2; 7 positions match TRBD1. Germline CDR1 is SGDLS and CDR2 is YYNGEE. The CDR3 runs 14 residues. The junction had 11 bases not matched to a gene; V was cut back by 7 bases and J by 8 bases. The CDR3 reads CASAVQGPRGELFF. DNA of the CDR3: TGTGCCAGCGCGGTACAGGGGCCGCGTGGGGAGCTGTTTTTT.

The chain combines TRBV19 with TRBJ2-5; 9 bases fit TRBD1. Germline V gene data show CDR1 as LNHDA and CDR2 as SQIVND (reference sequence). V lost 4 bases, J lost 4 bases, and 7 bases stayed unmatched. The length of the CDR3 is 15 residues. The CDR3 sequence is CASSTPGQGRETQYF. Here the CDR3 DNA reads TGTGCCAGTAGTACCCCGGGACAGGGAAGAGAGACCCAGTACTTC.

This chain connects TRBV9 to TRBJ1-2, with D possibly being TRBD1 (6 bases). V was shortened by 0 bases and J by 3 bases, with 12 bases between the two germline ends. CDR1 and CDR2 (germline): SGDLS, YYNGEE. The CDR3 is 15 amino acids. The CDR3 DNA reads TGTGCCAGCAGCGTAGAAGGGGGGTTTGACTATGGCTACACCTTC. Protein product: CASSVEGGFDYGYTF.

This clone occurred once. The chain recombines TRBV6-5 with TRBJ1-5; D is possibly TRBD1 (5 bases). CDR1 and CDR2 from the germline V gene are MNHEY and SVGAGI. The length of the CDR3 is 14 residues. V lost 6 bases and J 5 bases, leaving 14 bases between the germline ends. In nucleotides, the CDR3 is TGTGCCAGCAGCCAAAGGGGAACGGATCAGCCCCAGCATTTT. Encoded protein: CASSQRGTDQPQHF.

The rearrangement links TRBV6-5 to TRBJ1-3; D gene ambiguous. CDR1 is MNHEY, CDR2 SVGAGI, per germline. The V end was cut by 0 bases, the J end by 1 base, with 7 bases between. The CDR3 consists of 15 residues. The CDR3 region has the DNA TGTGCCAGCAGTTACTCGCGGCTTTCTGGAAACACCATATATTTT. This translates into CASSYSRLSGNTIYF.

This clone was detected once. The gene calls are TRBV5-1 and TRBJ1-1, with D perhaps TRBD1 (5 bases). This CDR3 spans 14 amino acids. V was pared by 5 bases and J by 4 bases, with 15 bases between. In germline, CDR1 is SGHRS, CDR2 YFSETQ. This chain's CDR3 is CASRDPGYTTEAFF. In DNA form, the CDR3 reads TGCGCCAGCAGGGATCCAGGGTACACCACTGAAGCTTTCTTT.

The chain employs TRBV4-1 and TRBJ1-1; TRBD1 aligns across 7 bases. Germline V CDR1 and CDR2: MGHRA, YSYEKL. The length of the CDR3 is 17 residues. The V and J ends lost 4 bases and 1 base, in that order; junction bases with no gene match: 12. Written as DNA, the CDR3 is TGCGCCAGCAGCCGAGCAACCACCGGGACAGCGAACACTGAAGCTTTCTTT. Its protein is CASSRATTGTANTEAFF.

This sequence joins TRBV13 and TRBJ2-3, with D perhaps TRBD2 (5 bases). This CDR3 has 14 amino acids. V was cut by 0 bases and J by 4 bases, with 8 bases left in between. Germline V gene data show CDR1 as PRHDT and CDR2 as FYEKMQ (reference sequence). The CDR3 region is CASSLGRGPDTQYF. For the CDR3, the DNA is TGTGCCAGCAGCTTAGGCCGGGGTCCAGATACGCAGTATTTT. Combining the CDR3 with reference TRBV13 and TRBJ2-3 gives the whole variable domain AAGVIQSPRHLIKEKRETATLKCYPIPRHDTVYWYQQGPGQDPQFLISFYEKMQSDKGSIPDRFSAQQFSDYHSELNMSSLELGDSALYFCASSLGRGPDTQYFGPGTRLTVL.

The chain carries TRBV10-2 and TRBJ2-3; D not resolved. CDR1 WSHSY and CDR2 SAAADI come from the germline V gene. With 10 bases removed from V and 0 bases from J, the gap between germline ends came to 11 bases. The CDR3 extends over 13 amino acids. DNA for the CDR3: TGCGCCACCAAGTTGGGGAGCACAGATACGCAGTATTTT. This translates into CATKLGSTDTQYF.

The chain recombines TRBV21-1 with TRBJ1-3. TRBV21-1 is marked as a pseudogene. This CDR3 is built from 14 residues. CDR3: CASKGDFSGNTIYF. The CDR3 nucleotides read TGTGCCAGCAAAGGGGACTTCTCTGGAAACACCATATATTTT.

CDR3 sequence (DNA): TGTGCCTGGAGGGAGATGGCCTTTTTGGGTACGCAGTATTTT. Translation: CAWREMAFLGTQYF. This chain links TRBV30 with TRBJ2-3; D unresolved. The germline V gene encodes CDR1 GTSNPN and CDR2 SVGIG (reference sequence). The V end lost 3 bases, the J end lost 8 bases, and 18 bases lay between the germline ends. The CDR3 loop spans 14 amino acids.

The chain recombines TRBV5-4 with TRBJ2-7, with D unclear. CDR1 is SGHNT, CDR2 YYREEE, per germline (reference sequence). V was clipped by 0 bases and J by 2 bases, with 6 bases between them. This CDR3 has 13 residues. The chain's CDR3 is CASSLEQTYEQYF. The CDR3 nucleotides are TGTGCCAGCAGCTTGGAACAGACCTACGAGCAGTACTTC.

The chain joins TRBV12-5 to TRBJ2-5, with 11 bases identical to TRBD1. CDR1 is LGHNT and CDR2 is FRNRAP in the germline V gene. The V gene end was trimmed by 5 bases and the J gene end by 4 bases; junction bases not matched to a gene: 6. This CDR3 region has 15 residues. Here the CDR3 reads CASGIRDRGVETQYF. CDR3 nucleotides: TGTGCTAGTGGTATCCGGGACAGGGGGGTAGAGACCCAGTACTTC.

The gene calls are TRBV20-1 and TRBJ2-7; 8 nucleotides agree with TRBD1. V gave up 5 bases and J gave up 5 bases; unmatched junction bases: 2. The germline V gene has CDR1 DFQATT and CDR2 SNEGSKA (reference sequence). CDR3 length: 11 residues. Here the CDR3 reads CSARQGNEQYF. The DNA of the CDR3 is TGCAGTGCTCGACAGGGGAACGAGCAGTACTTC.